This T cell receptor (beta chain) was recovered during a study of early T cells in non-severe SARS-CoV-2 infection. The TCR library protocol attached unique molecular identifiers to the individual cDNA molecules. TCRdb used MiXCR to reprocess the 5' RACE reads, holding one entry per CDR3 protein. In the table there are tens of thousands of distinct CDR3 sequences, approximately 10% of which are singletons. Whole-study findings and limits: Matches to VDJdb favored anti-spike CD8 responses and missed private and CD4 specificities.

With respect to this clonotype: What it binds is not known.

This CDR3 region has 11 residues. Germline V gives CDR1 DFQATT, CDR2 SNEGSKA (reference sequence). The V end was cut by 6 bases, the J end by 13 bases, with 18 bases between. This receptor was obtained from an adult who was a healthcare worker with PCR-confirmed SARS-CoV-2 infection or an uninfected control (not recorded which). The source was whole blood, collected at baseline. The J gene is TRBJ2-5, the V gene TRBV20-1; the D gene is possibly TRBD1 (5 bases). The CDR3 DNA is TGCAGTGCAATCTCCAGGGAATTCCTGTACTTC. Protein product: CSAISREFLYF.